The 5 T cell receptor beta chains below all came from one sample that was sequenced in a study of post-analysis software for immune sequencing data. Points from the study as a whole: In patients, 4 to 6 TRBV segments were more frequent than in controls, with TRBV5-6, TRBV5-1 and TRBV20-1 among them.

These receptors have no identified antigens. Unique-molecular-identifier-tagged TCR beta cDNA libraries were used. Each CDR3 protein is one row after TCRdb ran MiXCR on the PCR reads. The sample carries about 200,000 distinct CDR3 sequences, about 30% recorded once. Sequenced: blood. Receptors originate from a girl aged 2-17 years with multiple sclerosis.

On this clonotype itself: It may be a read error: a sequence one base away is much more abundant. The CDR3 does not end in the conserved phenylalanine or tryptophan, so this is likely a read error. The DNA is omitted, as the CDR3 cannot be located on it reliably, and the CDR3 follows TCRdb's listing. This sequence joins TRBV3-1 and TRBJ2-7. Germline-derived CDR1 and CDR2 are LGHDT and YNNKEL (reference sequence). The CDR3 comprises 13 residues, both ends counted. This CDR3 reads CASSPRDSFGPYS.

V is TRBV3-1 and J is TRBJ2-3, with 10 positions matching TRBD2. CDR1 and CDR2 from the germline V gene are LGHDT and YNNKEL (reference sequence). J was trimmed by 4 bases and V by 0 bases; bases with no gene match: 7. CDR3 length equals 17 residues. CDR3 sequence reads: CASSQDGLAGAADTQYF. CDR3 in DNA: TGTGCCAGCAGCCAAGACGGCCTAGCGGGAGCGGCAGATACGCAGTATTTT.

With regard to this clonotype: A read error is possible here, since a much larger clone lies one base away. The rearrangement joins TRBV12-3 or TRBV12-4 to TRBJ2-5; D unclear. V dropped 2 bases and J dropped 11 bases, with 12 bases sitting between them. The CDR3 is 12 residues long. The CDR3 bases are TGTGCCAGCAGTTTACTAGAAACCCGGCAGTACTTC. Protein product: CASSLLETRQYF.

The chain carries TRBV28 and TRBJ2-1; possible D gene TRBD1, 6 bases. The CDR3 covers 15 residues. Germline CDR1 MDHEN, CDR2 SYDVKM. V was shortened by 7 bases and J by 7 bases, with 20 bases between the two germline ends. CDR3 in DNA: TGTGCCAGCAACTCCCGGGACACTAATTCTAATGAGCAGTTCTTC. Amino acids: CASNSRDTNSNEQFF.

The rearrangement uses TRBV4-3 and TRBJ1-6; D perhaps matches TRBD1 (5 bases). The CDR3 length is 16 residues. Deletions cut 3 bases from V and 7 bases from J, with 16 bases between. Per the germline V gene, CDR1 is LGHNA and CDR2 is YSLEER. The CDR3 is CASSHDWTQSNSPLHF. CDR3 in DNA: TGCGCCAGCAGCCATGATTGGACACAGTCAAATTCACCCCTCCACTTT.